The TCR beta chain described here comes from a study of T cell repertoires in cytomegalovirus infection. As for the study in general: Public signatures in TCR beta pointed to CMV infection and matching HLA type. Findings and caveats of the study: The cumulative frequency of public TCR beta families identified carriers of CMV plus the relevant HLA. HLA-C-restricted CMV clonotypes gave the most frequent clonotype in two of eight donors.

The CDR3 consists of 11 residues. Trimming stripped 4 bases from V and 6 bases from J, with 7 bases between. Per the germline V gene, CDR1 is MNHNS and CDR2 is SASEGT. TCRdb reprocessed the reads via MiXCR and lists one record per CDR3 protein. The profile covers hundreds of thousands of distinct CDR3 sequences, with under 40% appearing a single time and about 13% taken by the ten largest. This clonotype appeared many times. The antigen remains unidentified. The sequence came from a human donor in good health (CMV status not recorded). Some clones in this sample may be carry-over from other donors' samples. The rearrangement links TRBV6-1 to TRBJ2-7, with D possibly being TRBD1 (5 bases). The sample consisted of PBMCs. The CDR3 here is CASSGGREQYF. In DNA form, the CDR3 reads TGTGCCAGCAGTGGGGGCCGCGAGCAGTACTTC.